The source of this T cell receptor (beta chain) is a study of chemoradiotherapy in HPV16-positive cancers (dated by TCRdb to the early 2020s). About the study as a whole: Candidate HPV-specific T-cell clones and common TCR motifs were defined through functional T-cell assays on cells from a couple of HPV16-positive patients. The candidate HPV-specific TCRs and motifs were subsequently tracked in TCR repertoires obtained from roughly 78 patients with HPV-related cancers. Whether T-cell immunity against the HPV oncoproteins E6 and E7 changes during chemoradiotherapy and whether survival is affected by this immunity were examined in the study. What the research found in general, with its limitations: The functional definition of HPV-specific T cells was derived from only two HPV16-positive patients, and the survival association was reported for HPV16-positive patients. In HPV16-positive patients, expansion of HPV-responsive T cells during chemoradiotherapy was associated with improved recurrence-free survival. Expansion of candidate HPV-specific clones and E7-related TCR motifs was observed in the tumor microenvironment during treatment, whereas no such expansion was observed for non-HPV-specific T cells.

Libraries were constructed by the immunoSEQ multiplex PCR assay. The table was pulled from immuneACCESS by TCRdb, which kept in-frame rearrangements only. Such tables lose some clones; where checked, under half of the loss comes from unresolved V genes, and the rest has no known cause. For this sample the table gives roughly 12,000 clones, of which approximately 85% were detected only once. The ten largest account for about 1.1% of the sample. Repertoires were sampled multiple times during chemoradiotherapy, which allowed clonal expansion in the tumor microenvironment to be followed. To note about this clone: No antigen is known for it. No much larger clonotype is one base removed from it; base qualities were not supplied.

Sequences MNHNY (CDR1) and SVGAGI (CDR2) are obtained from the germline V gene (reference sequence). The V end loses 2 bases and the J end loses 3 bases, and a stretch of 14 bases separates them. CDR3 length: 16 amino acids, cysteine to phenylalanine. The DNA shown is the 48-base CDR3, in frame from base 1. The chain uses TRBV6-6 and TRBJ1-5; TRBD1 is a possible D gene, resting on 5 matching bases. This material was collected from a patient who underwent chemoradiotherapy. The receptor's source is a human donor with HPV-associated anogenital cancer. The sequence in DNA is TGTGCCAGCAGTTACGTCGCACGGGGCCCCAATCAGCCCCAGCATTTT. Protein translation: CASSYVARGPNQPQHF.